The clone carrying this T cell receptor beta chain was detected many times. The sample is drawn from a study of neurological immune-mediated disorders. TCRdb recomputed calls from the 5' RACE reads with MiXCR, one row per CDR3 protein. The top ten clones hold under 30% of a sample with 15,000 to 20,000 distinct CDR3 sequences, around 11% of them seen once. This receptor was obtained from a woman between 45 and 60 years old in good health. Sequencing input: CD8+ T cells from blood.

CDR3 DNA: TGTGCCAGCATCCTTATACTCACAGATACGCAGTATTTT. It translates to CASILILTDTQYF. The rearrangement joins TRBV7-9 to TRBJ2-3; D gene unclear. The CDR3 covers 13 residues. The ends were cut back, 7 bases at V and 2 bases at J, with 10 bases in the middle. Germline V gene sequence: CDR1 SEHNR, CDR2 FQNEAQ (reference sequence).